Described below is a single T cell receptor (beta chain) sequence and its context. The specificity of this receptor is unknown. One base away there is no much larger clone; base qualities are not given. Read against the paper, the sample's time point label means: about 28 days (+/-7) after the second vaccine dose. AZD1222 recipients whose second dose came at about 4 weeks and those whose second dose came at about 12 weeks were combined into one group, since spike-specific TCR depth and breadth did not differ between the two schedules. The vaccinee samples were drawn from two UK trials, COV001 and COV002, one of which was a single-blind randomized controlled phase 2/3 trial testing AZD1222 (ChAdOx1 nCoV-19) in healthy adults. For TCRbeta chain sequencing, PBMC samples were collected from trial participants at day 0 and at day 28 after the second dose. The CDR3 regions of human TCRbeta chains were analyzed by immunosequencing. The authors processed their data as follows. Repertoire TCRs were checked for matches against a reference library of SARS-CoV-2-specific TCRs that had been generated using the MIRA antigen-specificity platform. Breadth was defined as the fraction of unique TCRs that were SARS-CoV-2-associated, and depth was defined as the fraction of total T cells that were SARS-CoV-2-associated. Each spike-specific TCR was assigned to its reactive spike region and to a CD4 or CD8 class using the MIRA data. Log10-transformed breadth and depth values were compared by one-way ANOVA with Sidak's multiple comparisons tests. Sourced from immuneACCESS, this table was stored by TCRdb with only in-frame sequences that have V and J called. A share of the clones is absent; for the studies checked, an unresolved V gene accounts for under half, and the remainder has no known explanation. V, J and clone size are taken as reported in that table, and D and trimming were inferred from the DNA itself. In this sample the table shows 180,000 or so clones, about 94% of which occur a single time. The top ten hold 0.9% to 1.1% of the sample.

The source of the sample is a study of T cell responses to AZD1222 COVID-19 vaccine (dated by TCRdb to about 2021). Looking at the study overall: A total of just over 230 trial participants underwent TCR sequencing, of whom about 200 had received two doses of AZD1222 and around 25 had received two doses of the MenACWY control vaccine. Enrollment into the trials was organized by age into subgroups of 18-55, 56-69 and 70-plus years, and those subgroups contained approximately 150, 30 and 60 TCR-sequenced participants, respectively. Paper-wide results and their limitations: The vaccine-associated CD4 TCRs covered the entire spike protein, and the dominant responses fell in regions 160-218 and 743-854. Participants were mostly white British, with more females than males. The authors suggested clonal diversity may have been underestimated. Conclusions about previously exposed vaccinees are limited, since just 5 or 6 AZD1222 recipients were seropositive for SARS-CoV-2 at baseline. The 56-69-year group was small, and its depth increase did not reach significance, likely because of low power. Because no day 14 peak-response samples were available, the repertoires could be characterized only after the peak T cell response. Reportedly, close to half of the unique spike-specific TCRs recognized epitopes lying outside the regions that are mutated in the B.1.351 and B.1.1.7 variants. After two AZD1222 doses, spike-specific TCR breadth and depth were significantly higher than at day 0 and than in MenACWY recipients.

The source is an adult who received the AZD1222 COVID-19 vaccine. Sequencing used peripheral blood, obtained 28 days after the second AZD1222 dose.

The CDR3 protein sequence reads: CAWRDPRGANTGELFF. The DNA sequence is TGTGCCTGGAGGGACCCACGGGGCGCGAACACCGGGGAGCTGTTTTTT. The V and J genes are TRBV30 and TRBJ2-2; the D region is possibly TRBD1 or TRBD2, each matching across 5 bases. Measured from the cysteine to the phenylalanine, the CDR3 is 16 residues long. The read is trimmed to its CDR3 DNA, 48 bases read in frame from base 1. From the germline V gene (reference sequence), CDR1 is GTSNPN and CDR2 is SVGIG. V and J lose 3 bases and 0 bases, and a span of 14 bases separates them.